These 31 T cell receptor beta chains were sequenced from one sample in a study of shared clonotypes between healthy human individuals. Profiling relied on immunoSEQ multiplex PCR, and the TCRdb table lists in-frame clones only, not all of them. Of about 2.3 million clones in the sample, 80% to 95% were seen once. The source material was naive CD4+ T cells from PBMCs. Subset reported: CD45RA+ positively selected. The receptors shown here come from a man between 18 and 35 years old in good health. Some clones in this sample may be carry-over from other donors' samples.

The CDR3, as DNA: TGTGCCAGCAACGCCGGGGCTTTGGTCTATGGCTACACCTTC. Protein product: CASNAGALVYGYTF. V gene TRBV6-6 combines with J gene TRBJ1-2; maybe TRBD1 (5 bases). The CDR3 is 14 amino acids. Trimming removed 7 bases at V and 4 bases at J, with 16 bases between. Germline values: CDR1 MNHNY, CDR2 SVGAGI (reference sequence).

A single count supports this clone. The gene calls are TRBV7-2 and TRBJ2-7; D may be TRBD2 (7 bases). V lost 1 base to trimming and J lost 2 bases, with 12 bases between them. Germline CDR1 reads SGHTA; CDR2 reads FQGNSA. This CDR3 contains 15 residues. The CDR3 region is CASSLEGGGAYEQYF. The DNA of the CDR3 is TGTGCCAGCAGCTTAGAGGGGGGAGGGGCCTACGAGCAGTACTTC.

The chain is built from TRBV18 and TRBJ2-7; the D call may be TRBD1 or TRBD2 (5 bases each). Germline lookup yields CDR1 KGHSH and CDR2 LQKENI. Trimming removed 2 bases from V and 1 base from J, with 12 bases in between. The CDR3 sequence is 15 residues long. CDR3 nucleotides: TGTGCCAGCTCACCAGTTCGTGGGGGATCCTACGAGCAGTACTTC. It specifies CASSPVRGGSYEQYF.

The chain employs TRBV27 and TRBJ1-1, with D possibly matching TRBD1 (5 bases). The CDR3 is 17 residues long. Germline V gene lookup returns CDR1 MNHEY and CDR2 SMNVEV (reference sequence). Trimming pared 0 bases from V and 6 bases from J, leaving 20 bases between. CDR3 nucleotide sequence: TGTGCCAGCAGTTTATCGTTCGCAGGGAGTGGTGTCGCTGAAGCTTTCTTT. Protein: CASSLSFAGSGVAEAFF.

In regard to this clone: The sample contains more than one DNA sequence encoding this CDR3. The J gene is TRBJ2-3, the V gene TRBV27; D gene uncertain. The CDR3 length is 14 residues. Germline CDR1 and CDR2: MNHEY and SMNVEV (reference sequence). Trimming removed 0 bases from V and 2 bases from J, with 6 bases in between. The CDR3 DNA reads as TGTGCCAGCAGTTTATCGTTGACCACAGATACGCAGTATTTT. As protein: CASSLSLTTDTQYF.

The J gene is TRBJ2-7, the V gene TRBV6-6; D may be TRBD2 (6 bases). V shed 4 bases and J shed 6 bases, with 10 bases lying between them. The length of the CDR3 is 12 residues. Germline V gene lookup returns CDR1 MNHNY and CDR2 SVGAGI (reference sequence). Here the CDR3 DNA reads TGTGCCAGCAGTTCCGTAGCGGTCGAGCAGTACTTC. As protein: CASSSVAVEQYF.

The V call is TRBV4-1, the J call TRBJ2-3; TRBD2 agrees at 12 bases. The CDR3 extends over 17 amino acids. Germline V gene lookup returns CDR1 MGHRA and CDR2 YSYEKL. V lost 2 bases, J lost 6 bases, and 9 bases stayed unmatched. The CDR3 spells CASSQPTSGRPADTQYF. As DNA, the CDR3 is TGCGCCAGCAGCCAACCTACTAGCGGGAGGCCGGCGGATACGCAGTATTTT.

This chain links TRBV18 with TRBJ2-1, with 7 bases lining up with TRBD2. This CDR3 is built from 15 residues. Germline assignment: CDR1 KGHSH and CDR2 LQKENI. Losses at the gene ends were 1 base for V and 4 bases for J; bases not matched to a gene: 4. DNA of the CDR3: TGTGCCAGCTCACCACTAGCGGGCCAATACAATGAGCAGTTCTTC. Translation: CASSPLAGQYNEQFF.

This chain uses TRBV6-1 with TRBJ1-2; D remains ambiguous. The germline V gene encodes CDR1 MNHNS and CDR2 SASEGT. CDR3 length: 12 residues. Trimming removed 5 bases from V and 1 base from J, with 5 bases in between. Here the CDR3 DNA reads TGTGCCAGCAGTCAACATAACTATGGCTACACCTTC. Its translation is CASSQHNYGYTF.

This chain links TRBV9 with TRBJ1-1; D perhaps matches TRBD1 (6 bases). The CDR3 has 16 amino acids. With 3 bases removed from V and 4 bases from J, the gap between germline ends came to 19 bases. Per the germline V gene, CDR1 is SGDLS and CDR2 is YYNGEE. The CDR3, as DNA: TGTGCCAGCAGCGGAGGAAACAGGGATTTCGGCACTGAAGCTTTCTTT. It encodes CASSGGNRDFGTEAFF.

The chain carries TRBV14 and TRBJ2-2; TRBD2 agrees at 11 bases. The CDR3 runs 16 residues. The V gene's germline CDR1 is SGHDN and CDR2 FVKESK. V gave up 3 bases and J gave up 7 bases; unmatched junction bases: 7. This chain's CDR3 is CASSHLSGRAGGELFF. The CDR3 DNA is TGTGCCAGCAGCCATCTTAGCGGGAGGGCCGGCGGGGAGCTGTTTTTT.

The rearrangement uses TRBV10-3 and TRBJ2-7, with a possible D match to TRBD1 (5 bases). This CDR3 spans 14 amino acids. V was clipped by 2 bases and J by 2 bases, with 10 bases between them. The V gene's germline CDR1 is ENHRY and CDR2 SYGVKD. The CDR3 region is CAISEVQGPYEQYF. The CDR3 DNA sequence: TGTGCCATCAGTGAGGTGCAGGGCCCCTACGAGCAGTACTTC.

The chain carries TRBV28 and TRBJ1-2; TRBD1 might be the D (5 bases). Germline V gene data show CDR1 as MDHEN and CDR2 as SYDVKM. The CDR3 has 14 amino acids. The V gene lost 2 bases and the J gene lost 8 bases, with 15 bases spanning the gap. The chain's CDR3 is CASSLVQGGWGYTF. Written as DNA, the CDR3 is TGTGCCAGCAGTTTAGTTCAGGGAGGTTGGGGCTACACCTTC.

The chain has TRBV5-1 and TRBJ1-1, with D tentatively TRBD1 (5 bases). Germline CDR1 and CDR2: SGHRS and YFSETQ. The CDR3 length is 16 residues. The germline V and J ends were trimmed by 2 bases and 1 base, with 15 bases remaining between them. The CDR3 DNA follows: TGCGCCAGCAGCTTCATCGGGCCACAGGCGAACACTGAAGCTTTCTTT. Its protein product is CASSFIGPQANTEAFF.

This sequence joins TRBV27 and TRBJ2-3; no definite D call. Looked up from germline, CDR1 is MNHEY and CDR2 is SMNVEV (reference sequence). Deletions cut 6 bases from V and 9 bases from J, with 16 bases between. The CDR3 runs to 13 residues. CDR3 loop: CASSPRLLGTQYF. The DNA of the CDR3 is TGTGCCAGCAGCCCCCGTCTTCTGGGGACGCAGTATTTT.

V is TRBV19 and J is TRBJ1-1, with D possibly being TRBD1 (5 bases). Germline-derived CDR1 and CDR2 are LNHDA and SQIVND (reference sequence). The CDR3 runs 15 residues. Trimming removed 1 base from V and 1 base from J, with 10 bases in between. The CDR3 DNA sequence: TGTGCCAGTAGTATAGTACGGGGGAAGAACACTGAAGCTTTCTTT. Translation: CASSIVRGKNTEAFF.

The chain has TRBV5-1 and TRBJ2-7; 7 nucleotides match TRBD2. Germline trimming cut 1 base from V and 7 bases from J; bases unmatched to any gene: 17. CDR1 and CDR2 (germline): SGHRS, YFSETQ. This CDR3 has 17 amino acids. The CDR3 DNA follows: TGCGCCAGCAGCTTGTCACCGACGGGAGGCCCATGGCGGGAGCAGTACTTC. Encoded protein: CASSLSPTGGPWREQYF.

The CDR3 here is CASSFGGTRETQYF. DNA of the CDR3: TGTGCCAGCAGTTTTGGCGGGACACGGGAGACCCAGTACTTC. The rearrangement uses TRBV28 and TRBJ2-5; D is tentatively TRBD1 or TRBD2 (6 bases each). V was clipped by 3 bases and J by 5 bases, with 13 bases between them. From germline, CDR1 is MDHEN and CDR2 SYDVKM. The CDR3 is 14 residues long.

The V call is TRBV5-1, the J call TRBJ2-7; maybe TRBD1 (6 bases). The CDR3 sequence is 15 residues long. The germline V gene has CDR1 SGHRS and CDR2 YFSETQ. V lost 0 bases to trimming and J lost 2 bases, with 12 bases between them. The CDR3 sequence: CASSLVQGTPYEQYF. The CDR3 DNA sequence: TGCGCCAGCAGCTTGGTTCAGGGGACACCCTACGAGCAGTACTTC.

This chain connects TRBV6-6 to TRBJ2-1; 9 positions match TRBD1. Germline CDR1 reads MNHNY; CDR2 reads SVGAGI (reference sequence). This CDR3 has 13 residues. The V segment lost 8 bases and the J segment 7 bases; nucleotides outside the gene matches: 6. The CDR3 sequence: CASRAGQGNEQFF. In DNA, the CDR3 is TGTGCCAGCCGGGCCGGACAGGGGAATGAGCAGTTCTTC.

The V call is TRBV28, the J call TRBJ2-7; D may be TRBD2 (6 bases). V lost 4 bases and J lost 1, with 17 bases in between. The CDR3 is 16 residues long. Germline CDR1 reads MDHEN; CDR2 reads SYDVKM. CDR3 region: CASSSPSGLHSYEQYF. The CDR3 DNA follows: TGTGCCAGCAGTTCCCCATCGGGACTCCATTCCTACGAGCAGTACTTC. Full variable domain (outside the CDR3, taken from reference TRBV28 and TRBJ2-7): DVKVTQSSRYLVKRTGEKVFLECVQDMDHENMFWYRQDPGLGLRLIYFSYDVKMKEKGDIPEGYSVSREKKERFSLILESASTNQTSMYLCASSSPSGLHSYEQYFGPGTRLTVT.

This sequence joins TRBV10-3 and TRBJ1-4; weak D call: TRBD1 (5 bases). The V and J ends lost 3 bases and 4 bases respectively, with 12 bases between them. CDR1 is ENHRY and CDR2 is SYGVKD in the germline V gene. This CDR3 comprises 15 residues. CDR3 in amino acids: CAISEGDRGNEKLFF. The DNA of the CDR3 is TGTGCCATCAGTGAAGGAGATAGGGGTAATGAAAAACTGTTTTTT.

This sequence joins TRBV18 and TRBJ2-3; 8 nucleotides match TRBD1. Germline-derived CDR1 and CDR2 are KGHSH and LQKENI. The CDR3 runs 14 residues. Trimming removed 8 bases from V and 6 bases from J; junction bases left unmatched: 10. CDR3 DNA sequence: TGTGCCAGCCACGACAGGGGCGCTTCGGATACGCAGTATTTT. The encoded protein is CASHDRGASDTQYF.

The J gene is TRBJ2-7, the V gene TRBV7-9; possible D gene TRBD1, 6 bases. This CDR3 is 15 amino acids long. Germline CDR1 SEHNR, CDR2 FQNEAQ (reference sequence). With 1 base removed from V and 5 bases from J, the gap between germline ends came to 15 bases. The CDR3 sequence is CASSLVRGSRDEQYF. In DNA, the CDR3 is TGTGCCAGCAGCTTAGTTAGGGGGAGTAGGGACGAGCAGTACTTC.

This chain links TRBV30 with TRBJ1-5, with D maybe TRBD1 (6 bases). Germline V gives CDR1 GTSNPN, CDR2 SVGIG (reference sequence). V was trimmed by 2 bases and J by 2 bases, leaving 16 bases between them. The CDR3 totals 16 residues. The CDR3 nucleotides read TGTGCCTGGAGTACAGGGACGGCGGATGGCAATCAGCCCCAGCATTTT. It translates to CAWSTGTADGNQPQHF. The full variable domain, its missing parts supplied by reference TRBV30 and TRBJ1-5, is SQTIHQWPATLVQPVGSPLSLECTVEGTSNPNLYWYRQAAGRGLQLLFYSVGIGQISSEVPQNLSASRPQDRQFILSSKKLLLSDSGFYLCAWSTGTADGNQPQHFGDGTRLSIL.

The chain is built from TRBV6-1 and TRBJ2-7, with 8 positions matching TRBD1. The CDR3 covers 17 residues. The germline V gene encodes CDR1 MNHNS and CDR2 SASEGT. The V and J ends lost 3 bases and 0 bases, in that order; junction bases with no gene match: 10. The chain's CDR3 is CASSDRTGRRFSYEQYF. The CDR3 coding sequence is TGTGCCAGCAGTGACAGGACAGGGAGGCGATTCTCCTACGAGCAGTACTTC.

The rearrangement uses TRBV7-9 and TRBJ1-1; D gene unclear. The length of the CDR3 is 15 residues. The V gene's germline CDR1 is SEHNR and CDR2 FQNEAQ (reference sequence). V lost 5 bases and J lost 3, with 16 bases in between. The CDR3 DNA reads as TGTGCCAGCAGCAAACAATCAGTTGGGGACACTGAAGCTTTCTTT. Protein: CASSKQSVGDTEAFF.

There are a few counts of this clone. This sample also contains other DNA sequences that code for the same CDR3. CDR3 DNA: TGTGCCAGCAGCGTAGGAACGAACACCGGGGAGCTGTTTTTT. Encoded protein: CASSVGTNTGELFF. The V call is TRBV9, the J call TRBJ2-2; no firm D call. The germline V gene has CDR1 SGDLS and CDR2 YYNGEE. Trimming took off 0 bases at V and 0 bases at J, with 3 bases between the two ends. The CDR3 is 14 residues long.

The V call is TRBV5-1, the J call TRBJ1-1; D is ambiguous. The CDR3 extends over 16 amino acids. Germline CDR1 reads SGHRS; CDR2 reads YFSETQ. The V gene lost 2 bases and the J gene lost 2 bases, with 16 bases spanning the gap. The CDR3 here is CASSLQGQGINTEAFF. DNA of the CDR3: TGCGCCAGCAGCTTACAAGGGCAAGGGATAAACACTGAAGCTTTCTTT.

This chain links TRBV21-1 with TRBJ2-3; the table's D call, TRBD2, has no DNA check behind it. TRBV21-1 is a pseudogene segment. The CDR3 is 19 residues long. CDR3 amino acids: CASSGNGRLARASTDTQYF. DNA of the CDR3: TGTGCCAGCAGCGGCAACGGGAGACTAGCCCGGGCTAGCACAGATACGCAGTATTTT.

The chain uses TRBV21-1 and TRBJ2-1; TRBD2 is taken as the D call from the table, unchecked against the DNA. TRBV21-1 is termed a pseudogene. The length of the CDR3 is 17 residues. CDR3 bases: TGTGCCAGCAGCAAAGTCCCACCACGGCGCCGGGACAATGAGCAGTTCTTC. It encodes CASSKVPPRRRDNEQFF.